These 18 T cell receptor beta chains originate from one sample sequenced in a study of vaccination effects on CD4 cells after COVID-19. These receptors are not linked to any known antigen. Under the ViraFEST assay, PBMC were stimulated with viral peptide pools so that antigen-specific CD4+ T cells expanded. Sequencing was performed afterwards. Cultured cells yielded isolated CD4+ T cells after more than nine days. Participants each got two BNT162b2 or mRNA-1273 vaccine doses. TCRdb's copy holds only in-frame clones and misses some; the assay was immunoSEQ multiplex PCR. This table holds 25,000 to 30,000 clones, over 80% found once. This specimen was CD4+ T cells from PBMCs cultured with SARS-CoV-2 spike peptides, taken after COVID-19 vaccination. The receptors were sampled from a human donor who received a COVID-19 vaccine. Some clones in this sample may be carry-over from other donors' samples.

This chain uses TRBV7-2 with TRBJ2-4; 9 bases fit TRBD1. The length of the CDR3 is 15 residues. Germline V lookup: CDR1 SGHTA, CDR2 FQGNSA. The V segment lost 2 bases and the J segment 4 bases; nucleotides outside the gene matches: 3. The CDR3 is CASSLPGTGKNIQYF. As DNA, the CDR3 is TGTGCCAGCAGCTTACCCGGGACAGGGAAAAACATTCAGTACTTC.

This clone has only a few counts. The V and J genes are TRBV18 and TRBJ1-2; no definite D call. The CDR3 covers 16 residues. From germline, CDR1 is KGHSH and CDR2 LQKENI. Between the trimmed V and J ends, which lost 3 bases and 0 bases, there was a span of 14 bases. The CDR3 DNA reads TGTGCCAGCTCACCGTTTTCCAGGCAATCTAACTATGGCTACACCTTC. Translation gives CASSPFSRQSNYGYTF.

V is TRBV28 and J is TRBJ1-4, with D perhaps TRBD1 (5 bases). Looked up from germline, CDR1 is MDHEN and CDR2 is SYDVKM. Trimming removed 6 bases at V and 11 bases at J, with 13 bases between. This CDR3 region has 12 residues. The CDR3: CASRLTPGKLFF. DNA of the CDR3: TGTGCCAGCAGGCTTACTCCAGGGAAACTGTTTTTT.

This chain uses TRBV15 with TRBJ1-2; possibly TRBD1 for D (6 bases). Germline V gene sequence: CDR1 LNHNV, CDR2 YYDKDF (reference sequence). V lost 3 bases, J lost 3 bases, and 17 bases lay in between. This CDR3 has 16 amino acids. Here the CDR3 DNA reads TGTGCCACCAGCAGGGAAGGTGGGGGGCGCGACTATGGCTACACCTTC. Its protein product is CATSREGGGRDYGYTF.

This clone was detected a few times. The chain carries TRBV10-3 and TRBJ2-5, with unresolved D. The CDR3 sequence is 16 residues long. CDR1 and CDR2 (germline): ENHRY, SYGVKD. Trimming pared 3 bases from V and 4 bases from J, leaving 18 bases between. This chain's CDR3 is CAISDPMGLGVETQYF. The CDR3 DNA reads as TGTGCCATCAGTGATCCCATGGGTTTGGGCGTAGAGACCCAGTACTTC.

This chain uses TRBV18 with TRBJ2-5, with D possibly called TRBD1 or TRBD2 (5 bases each). CDR1 is KGHSH and CDR2 is LQKENI in the germline V gene. Deletions cut 3 bases from V and 5 bases from J, with 7 bases between. The length of the CDR3 is 12 residues. DNA of the CDR3: TGTGCCAGCTCACCGGGGGTGGAGACCCAGTACTTC. Protein product: CASSPGVETQYF.

V and J are TRBV5-4 and TRBJ1-1; weak D call: TRBD1 (6 bases). Germline assignment: CDR1 SGHNT and CDR2 YYREEE (reference sequence). V dropped 4 bases and J dropped 4 bases, with 14 bases sitting between them. The CDR3 runs to 14 residues. The CDR3 sequence: CASSPGGAGTEAFF. The CDR3, as DNA: TGTGCCAGCAGCCCCGGGGGGGCGGGCACTGAAGCTTTCTTT.

The rearrangement joins TRBV19 to TRBJ2-1, with D possibly TRBD1 on 5 matching bases. In germline, CDR1 is LNHDA, CDR2 SQIVND (reference sequence). Trimming stripped 6 bases from V and 7 bases from J, with 13 bases between. CDR3 size: 13 residues. The CDR3 DNA is TGTGCCAGTAGGAATTTAGGGGTGAATGAGCAGTTCTTC. Encoded protein: CASRNLGVNEQFF.

The chain carries TRBV18 and TRBJ1-1, with 7 bases fitting TRBD1. This CDR3 is built from 15 residues. V gave up 2 bases and J gave up 0 bases; unmatched junction bases: 3. Germline CDR1 and CDR2: KGHSH and LQKENI. CDR3 nucleotides: TGTGCCAGCTCACCAATGACAGGGATGAACACTGAAGCTTTCTTT. Encoded protein: CASSPMTGMNTEAFF.

This sequence joins TRBV30 and TRBJ1-4, with TRBD1 matching 9 bases. This CDR3 spans 15 amino acids. Per the germline V gene, CDR1 is GTSNPN and CDR2 is SVGIG (reference sequence). The trim removed 4 bases at V and 7 bases at J, leaving 10 bases unmatched. CDR3 amino acids: CAWTTQQGAREKLFF. The CDR3 DNA reads as TGTGCCTGGACCACGCAACAGGGGGCCCGTGAAAAACTGTTTTTT.

The rearrangement joins TRBV5-1 to TRBJ2-3, with TRBD1 matching 9 bases. The length of the CDR3 is 15 residues. J was trimmed by 6 bases and V by 5 bases; bases with no gene match: 10. Germline CDR1 and CDR2: SGHRS and YFSETQ. CDR3 loop: CASSPGTGTYDTQYF. CDR3 in DNA: TGCGCCAGCAGTCCCGGGACAGGGACATACGATACGCAGTATTTT.

The rearrangement links TRBV3-1 (or the pseudogene TRBV3-2) to TRBJ2-2; TRBD2 might be the D (6 bases). Germline V gives CDR1 LGHDT, CDR2 YNNKEL (reference sequence). This CDR3 spans 14 amino acids. The V gene lost 2 bases and the J gene lost 4 bases, with 8 bases spanning the gap. CDR3 loop: CASSQRESTGELFF. The CDR3 DNA follows: TGTGCCAGCAGCCAACGGGAGAGCACCGGGGAGCTGTTTTTT.

V usage is TRBV28 and J usage is TRBJ2-3; D might be TRBD2 (5 bases). The germline V gene encodes CDR1 MDHEN and CDR2 SYDVKM. V was clipped by 5 bases and J by 2 bases, with 17 bases between them. This CDR3 has 16 residues. The CDR3, as DNA: TGTGCCAGCAGTCCCCTAGCACGGCGGACCACAGATACGCAGTATTTT. Translating gives CASSPLARRTTDTQYF.

The chain has TRBV9 and TRBJ2-2, with 8 bases aligning to TRBD2. Germline values: CDR1 SGDLS, CDR2 YYNGEE. This CDR3 comprises 17 residues. V shed 0 bases, J shed 5 bases, and the junction held 9 bases outside the gene matches. CDR3 nucleotide sequence: TGTGCCAGCAGCGTAGAGCAAGGCGGGGGGAGGACCGGGGAGCTGTTTTTT. It is translated as CASSVEQGGGRTGELFF.

The V and J genes are TRBV4-1 and TRBJ1-2; D remains ambiguous. The length of the CDR3 is 13 residues. Germline V CDR1 and CDR2: MGHRA, YSYEKL. V lost 1 base, J lost 2 bases, and 5 bases lay in between. CDR3 nucleotide sequence: TGCGCCAGCAGCCAAGGAGGAAACTATGGCTACACCTTC. Translation gives CASSQGGNYGYTF.

This chain links TRBV6-5 with TRBJ2-5; 9 nucleotides line up with TRBD2. The CDR3 extends over 15 amino acids. Germline V gives CDR1 MNHEY, CDR2 SVGAGI. Trimming at V came to 7 bases and at J to 7 bases, leaving 13 bases not matched to a gene. CDR3 loop: CASKPRAGGHGTQYF. The DNA of the CDR3 is TGTGCCAGCAAACCCCGGGCGGGGGGGCACGGGACCCAGTACTTC.

This clone came up once. The chain recombines TRBV9 with TRBJ2-4; D might be TRBD2 (6 bases). Trimming stripped 3 bases from V and 8 bases from J, with 18 bases between. The CDR3 runs 15 residues. The germline CDR1 and CDR2 sequences are SGDLS and YYNGEE. CDR3 amino acids: CASSDALLGGDIQYF. DNA of the CDR3: TGTGCCAGCAGCGACGCTCTCCTAGGAGGGGACATTCAGTACTTC.

The chain employs TRBV2 and TRBJ2-7, with D hard to call. This CDR3 spans 11 amino acids. Per germline, CDR1 SNHLY and CDR2 FYNNEI. V was cut by 6 bases and J by 2 bases, with 5 bases left in between. Here the CDR3 reads CASSQTYEQYV. The CDR3 DNA follows: TGTGCCAGCAGCCAGACCTACGAGCAGTACGTC.